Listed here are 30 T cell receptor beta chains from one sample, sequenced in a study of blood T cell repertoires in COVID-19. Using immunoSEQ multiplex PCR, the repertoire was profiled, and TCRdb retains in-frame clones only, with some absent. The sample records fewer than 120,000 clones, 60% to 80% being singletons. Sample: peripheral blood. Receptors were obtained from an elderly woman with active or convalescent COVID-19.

The chain's CDR3 is CASSPRNSSPDTQYF. Here the CDR3 DNA reads TGTGCCAGCTCACCACGTAACAGTTCGCCAGATACGCAGTATTTT. The V call is TRBV18, the J call TRBJ2-3, with D uncertain. Between the trimmed V and J ends, which lost 1 base and 4 bases, there was a span of 12 bases. The CDR3 spans 15 residues. Germline CDR1 reads KGHSH; CDR2 reads LQKENI.

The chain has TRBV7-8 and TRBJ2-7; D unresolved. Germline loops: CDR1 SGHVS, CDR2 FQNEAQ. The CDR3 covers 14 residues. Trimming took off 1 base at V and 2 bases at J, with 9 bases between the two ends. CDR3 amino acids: CASSLVNTAYEQYF. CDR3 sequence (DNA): TGTGCCAGCAGCTTAGTTAATACTGCCTACGAGCAGTACTTC.

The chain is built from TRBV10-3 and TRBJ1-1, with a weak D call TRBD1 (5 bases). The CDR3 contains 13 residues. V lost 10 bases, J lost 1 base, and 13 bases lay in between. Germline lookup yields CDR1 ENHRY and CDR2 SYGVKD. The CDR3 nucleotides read TGTGCCACCGAAAAACAGGCGAACACTGAAGCTTTCTTT. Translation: CATEKQANTEAFF.

For the CDR3, the DNA is TGTGCCATCAGTGAGTCGGGACAGAGGTTATACAATGAGCAGTTCTTC. This translates into CAISESGQRLYNEQFF. V usage is TRBV10-3 and J usage is TRBJ2-1; TRBD1 matches 7 bases. CDR3 length equals 16 residues. V shed 0 bases, J shed 4 bases, and the junction held 6 bases outside the gene matches. Germline V CDR1 and CDR2: ENHRY, SYGVKD.

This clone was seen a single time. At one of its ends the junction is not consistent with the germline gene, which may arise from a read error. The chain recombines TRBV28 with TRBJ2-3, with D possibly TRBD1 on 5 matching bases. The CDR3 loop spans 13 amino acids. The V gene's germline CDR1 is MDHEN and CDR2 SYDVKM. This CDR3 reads CAGRVQGGDTQYF. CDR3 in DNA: TGTGCCGGCAGGGTCCAGGGCGGAGATACGCAGTATTTT.

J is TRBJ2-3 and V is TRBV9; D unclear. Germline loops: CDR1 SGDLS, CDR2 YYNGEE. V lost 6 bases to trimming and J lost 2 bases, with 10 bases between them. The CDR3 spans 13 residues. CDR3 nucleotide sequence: TGTGCCAGCAAAAGGAGCATCACAGATACGCAGTATTTT. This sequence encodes CASKRSITDTQYF.

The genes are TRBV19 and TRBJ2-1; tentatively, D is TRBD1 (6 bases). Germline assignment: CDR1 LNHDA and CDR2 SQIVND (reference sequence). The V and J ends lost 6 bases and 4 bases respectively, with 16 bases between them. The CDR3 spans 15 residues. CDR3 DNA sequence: TGTGCCAGTAGCAAAACAGGGTCCCTTTACAATGAGCAGTTCTTC. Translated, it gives CASSKTGSLYNEQFF.

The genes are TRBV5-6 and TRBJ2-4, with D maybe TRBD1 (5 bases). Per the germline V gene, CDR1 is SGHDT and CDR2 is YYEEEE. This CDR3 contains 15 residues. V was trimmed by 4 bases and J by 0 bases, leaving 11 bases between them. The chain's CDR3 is CASSLTGLAKNIQYF. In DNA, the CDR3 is TGTGCCAGCAGCCTTACAGGCTTAGCCAAAAACATTCAGTACTTC.

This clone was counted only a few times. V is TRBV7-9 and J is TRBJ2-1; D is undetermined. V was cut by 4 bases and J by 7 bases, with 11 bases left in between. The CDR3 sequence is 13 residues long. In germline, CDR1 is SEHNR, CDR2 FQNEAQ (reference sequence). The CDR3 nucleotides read TGTGCCAGCAGCTCCCCGGGTAGTAATGAGCAGTTCTTC. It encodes CASSSPGSNEQFF. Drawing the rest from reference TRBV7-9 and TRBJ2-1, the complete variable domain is DTGVSQNPRHKITKRGQNVTFRCDPISEHNRLYWYRQTLGQGPEFLTYFQNEAQLEKSRLLSDRFSAERPKGSFSTLEIQRTEQGDSAMYLCASSSPGSNEQFFGPGTRLTVL.

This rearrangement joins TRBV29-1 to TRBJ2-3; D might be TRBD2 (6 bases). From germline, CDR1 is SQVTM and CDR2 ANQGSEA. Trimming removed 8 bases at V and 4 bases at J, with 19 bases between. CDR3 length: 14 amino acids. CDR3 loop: CSFKRAGISDTQYF. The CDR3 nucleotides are TGCAGCTTCAAACGGGCGGGGATCTCAGATACGCAGTATTTT.

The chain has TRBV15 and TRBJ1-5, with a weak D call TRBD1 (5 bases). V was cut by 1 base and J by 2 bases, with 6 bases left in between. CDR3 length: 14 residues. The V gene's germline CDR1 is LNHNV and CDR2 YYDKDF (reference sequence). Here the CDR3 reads CATSRGGGNQPQHF. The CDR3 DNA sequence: TGTGCCACCAGCAGAGGGGGGGGCAATCAGCCCCAGCATTTT. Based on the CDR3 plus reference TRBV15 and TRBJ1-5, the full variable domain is DAMVIQNPRYQVTQFGKPVTLSCSQTLNHNVMYWYQQKSSQAPKLLFHYYDKDFNNEADTPDNFQSRRPNTSFCFLDIRSPGLGDTAMYLCATSRGGGNQPQHFGDGTRLSIL.

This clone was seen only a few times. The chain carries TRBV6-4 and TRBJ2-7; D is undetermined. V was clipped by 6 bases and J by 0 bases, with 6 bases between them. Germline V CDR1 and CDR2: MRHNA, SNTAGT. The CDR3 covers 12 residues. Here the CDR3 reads CASRPSSYEQYF. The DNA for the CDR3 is TGTGCCAGCAGACCGAGCTCCTACGAGCAGTACTTC.

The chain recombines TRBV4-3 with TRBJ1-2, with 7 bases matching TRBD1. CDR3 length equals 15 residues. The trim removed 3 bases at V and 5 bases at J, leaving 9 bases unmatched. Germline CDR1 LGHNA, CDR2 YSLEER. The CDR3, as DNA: TGCGCCAGCAGCCATCTTACAGGGGATGAATATGGCTACACCTTC. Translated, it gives CASSHLTGDEYGYTF.

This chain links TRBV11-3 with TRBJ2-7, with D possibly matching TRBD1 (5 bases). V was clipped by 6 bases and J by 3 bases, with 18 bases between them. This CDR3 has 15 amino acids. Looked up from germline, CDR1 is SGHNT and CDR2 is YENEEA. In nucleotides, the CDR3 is TGTGCCAGCAGAGCGACTGGGGCGGTAATCTACGAGCAGTACTTC. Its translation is CASRATGAVIYEQYF.

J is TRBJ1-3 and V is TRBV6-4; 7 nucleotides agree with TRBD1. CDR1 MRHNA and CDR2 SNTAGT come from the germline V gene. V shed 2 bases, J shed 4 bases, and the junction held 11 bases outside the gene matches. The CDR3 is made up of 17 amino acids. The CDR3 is CASSDEGARRWGNTIYF. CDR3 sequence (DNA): TGTGCCAGCAGTGACGAGGGGGCAAGGCGTTGGGGAAACACCATATATTTT.

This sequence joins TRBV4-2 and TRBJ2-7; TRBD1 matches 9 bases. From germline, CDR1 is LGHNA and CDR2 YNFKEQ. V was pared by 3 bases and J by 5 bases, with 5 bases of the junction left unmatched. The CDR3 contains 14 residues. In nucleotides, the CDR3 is TGTGCCAGCAGCCAGGGACAGGGTCTCGACGAGCAGTACTTC. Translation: CASSQGQGLDEQYF.

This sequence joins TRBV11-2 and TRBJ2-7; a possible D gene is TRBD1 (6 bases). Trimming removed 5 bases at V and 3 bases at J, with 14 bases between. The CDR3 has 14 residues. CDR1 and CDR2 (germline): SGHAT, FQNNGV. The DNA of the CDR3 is TGTGCCAGCAGCCCGCGCAGGGGTTACTACGAGCAGTACTTC. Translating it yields CASSPRRGYYEQYF.

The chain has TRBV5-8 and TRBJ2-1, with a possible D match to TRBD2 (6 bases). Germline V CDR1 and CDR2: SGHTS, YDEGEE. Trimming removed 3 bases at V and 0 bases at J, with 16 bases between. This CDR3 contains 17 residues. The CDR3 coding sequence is TGTGCCAGCAGCTCCCCCTGGGGGGTTAGCTCCTACAATGAGCAGTTCTTC. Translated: CASSSPWGVSSYNEQFF.

The CDR3 sequence: CASSGTSGPDTQYF. For the CDR3, the DNA is TGTGCCAGCTCGGGAACTAGCGGTCCAGATACGCAGTATTTT. The V call is TRBV18, the J call TRBJ2-3; 8 bases match TRBD2. CDR3 length: 14 residues. Germline CDR1 and CDR2: KGHSH and LQKENI. V lost 6 bases, J lost 4 bases, and 6 bases stayed unmatched. Combining the CDR3 with reference TRBV18 and TRBJ2-3 gives the whole variable domain NAGVMQNPRHLVRRRGQEARLRCSPMKGHSHVYWYRQLPEEGLKFMVYLQKENIIDESGMPKERFSAEFPKEGPSILRIQQVVRGDSAAYFCASSGTSGPDTQYFGPGTRLTVL.

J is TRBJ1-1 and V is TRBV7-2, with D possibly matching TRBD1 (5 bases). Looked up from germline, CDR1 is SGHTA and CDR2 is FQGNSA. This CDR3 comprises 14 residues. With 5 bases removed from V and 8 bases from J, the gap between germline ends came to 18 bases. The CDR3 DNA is TGTGCCAGCAGCGACTGGACCTCTGGGGGGGAAGCTTTCTTT. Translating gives CASSDWTSGGEAFF.

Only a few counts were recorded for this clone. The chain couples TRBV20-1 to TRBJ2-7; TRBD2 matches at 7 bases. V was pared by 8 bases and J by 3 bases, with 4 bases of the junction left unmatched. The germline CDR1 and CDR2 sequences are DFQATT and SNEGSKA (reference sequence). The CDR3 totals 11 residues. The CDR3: CSPGTNYEQYF. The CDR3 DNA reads TGCAGTCCTGGGACTAACTACGAGCAGTACTTC.

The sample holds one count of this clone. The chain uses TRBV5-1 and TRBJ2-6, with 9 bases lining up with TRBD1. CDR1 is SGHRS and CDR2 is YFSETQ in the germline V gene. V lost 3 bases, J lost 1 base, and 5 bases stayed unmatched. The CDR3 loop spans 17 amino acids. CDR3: CASSYTGGASGANVLTF. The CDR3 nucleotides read TGCGCCAGCAGCTATACAGGGGGCGCTTCTGGGGCCAACGTCCTGACTTTC. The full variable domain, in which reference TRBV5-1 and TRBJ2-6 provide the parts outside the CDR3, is KAGVTQTPRYLIKTRGQQVTLSCSPISGHRSVSWYQQTPGQGLQFLFEYFSETQRNKGNFPGRFSGRQFSNSRSEMNVSTLELGDSALYLCASSYTGGASGANVLTFGAGSRLTVL.

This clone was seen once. The CDR3 DNA is TGTGCCAGCAGTCCCACGGGACAGAGCAATCAGCCCCAGCATTTT. Translation gives CASSPTGQSNQPQHF. The rearrangement links TRBV28 to TRBJ1-5; 7 bases agree with TRBD1. Germline-derived CDR1 and CDR2 are MDHEN and SYDVKM. V gave up 5 bases and J gave up 1 base; unmatched junction bases: 5. This CDR3 spans 15 amino acids. Using reference TRBV28 and TRBJ1-5 for the parts outside the CDR3, the full variable domain is DVKVTQSSRYLVKRTGEKVFLECVQDMDHENMFWYRQDPGLGLRLIYFSYDVKMKEKGDIPEGYSVSREKKERFSLILESASTNQTSMYLCASSPTGQSNQPQHFGDGTRLSIL.

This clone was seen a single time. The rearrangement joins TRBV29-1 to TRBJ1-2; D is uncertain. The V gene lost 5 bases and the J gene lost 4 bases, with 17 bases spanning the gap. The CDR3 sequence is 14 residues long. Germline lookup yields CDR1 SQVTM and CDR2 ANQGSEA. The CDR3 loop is CSVSSAVMRYGYTF. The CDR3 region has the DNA TGCAGCGTTTCCTCGGCGGTGATGCGCTATGGCTACACCTTC.

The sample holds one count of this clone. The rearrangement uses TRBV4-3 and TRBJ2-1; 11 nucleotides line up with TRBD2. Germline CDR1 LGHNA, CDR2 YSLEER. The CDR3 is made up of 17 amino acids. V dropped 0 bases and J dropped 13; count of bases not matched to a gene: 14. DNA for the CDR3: TGCGCCAGCAGCCAAGATGTTCCGCTAGCGGGAGGTGTTTTTCAGTTCTTC. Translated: CASSQDVPLAGGVFQFF.

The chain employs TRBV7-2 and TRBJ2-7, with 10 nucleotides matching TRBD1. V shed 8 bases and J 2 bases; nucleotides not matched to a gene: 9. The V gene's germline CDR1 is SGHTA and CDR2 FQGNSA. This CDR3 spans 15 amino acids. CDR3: CASRALGQGPYEQYF. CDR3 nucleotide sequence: TGTGCCAGCCGCGCGCTGGGACAGGGGCCCTACGAGCAGTACTTC.

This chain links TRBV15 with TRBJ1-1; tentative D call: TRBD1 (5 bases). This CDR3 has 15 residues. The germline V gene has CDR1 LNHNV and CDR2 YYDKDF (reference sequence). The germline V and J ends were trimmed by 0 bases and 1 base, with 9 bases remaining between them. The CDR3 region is CATSRDLGGNTEAFF. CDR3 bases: TGTGCCACCAGCAGAGATCTCGGGGGGAACACTGAAGCTTTCTTT.

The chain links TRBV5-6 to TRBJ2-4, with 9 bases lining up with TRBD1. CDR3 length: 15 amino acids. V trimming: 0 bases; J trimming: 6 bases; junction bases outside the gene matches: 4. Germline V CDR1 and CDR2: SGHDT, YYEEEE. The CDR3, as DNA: TGTGCCAGCAGCTTGGGGACAGGGGAGGGAAACATTCAGTACTTC. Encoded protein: CASSLGTGEGNIQYF.

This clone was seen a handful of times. The CDR3 bases are TGTGCCAGCAGTTTAATGGCAGGTGGGGGCTACACCTTC. Translation gives CASSLMAGGGYTF. V usage is TRBV12-3 or TRBV12-4 and J usage is TRBJ1-2; D remains ambiguous. V was pared by 2 bases and J by 8 bases, with 12 bases between. The CDR3 spans 13 residues.

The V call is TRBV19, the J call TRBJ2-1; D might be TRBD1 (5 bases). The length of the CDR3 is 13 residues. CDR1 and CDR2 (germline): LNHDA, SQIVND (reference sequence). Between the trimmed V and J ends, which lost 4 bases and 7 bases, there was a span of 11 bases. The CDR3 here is CASSTRRVNEQFF. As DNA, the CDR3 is TGTGCCAGTAGTACTCGCAGGGTTAATGAGCAGTTCTTC.